This T cell receptor (beta chain) stems from a study of blood T cell repertoires in COVID-19. Across the whole study: COVID-19 samples from acute and convalescent phases originated in the United States, Italy and Spain. The analysed material was cDNA or gDNA that came from T cells, B-cell-depleted T cells, or PBMCs.

Between the trimmed V and J ends, which lost 0 bases and 3 bases, there was a span of 9 bases. The CDR3 sequence is 15 residues long. Looked up from germline, CDR1 is LGHDT and CDR2 is YNNKEL (reference sequence). Authors' methods: Researchers report that nucleated cell counts were estimated from reference gene primer amplification. The protocol was immunoSEQ multiplex PCR, while the TCRdb copy is restricted to in-frame clones and leaves out a portion. V and J calls and clone size follow that table, whereas D and trimming were derived from the DNA. Among some 25,000 clones listed, around 90% were seen once.

The sample comprised peripheral blood. This receptor was identified in a man in his forties or fifties with active COVID-19. The chain uses TRBV3-1 (or the pseudogene TRBV3-2) and TRBJ1-5, with unresolved D. The CDR3, as DNA: TGTGCCAGCAGCCAAGAGGGAGATTTCAATCAGCCCCAGCATTTT. This encodes CASSQEGDFNQPQHF.